This T cell receptor (beta chain) came from a study of blood T cell repertoires in COVID-19. Study context: Researchers got acute and convalescent COVID-19 samples from the United States, Italy and Spain. Nucleic acid was either cDNA or gDNA, and it came from T cells, B-cell-depleted T cells, or PBMCs.

V was cut by 4 bases and J by 2 bases, with 16 bases left in between. Germline V lookup: CDR1 LGHDT, CDR2 YNNKEL (reference sequence). The CDR3 is made up of 16 amino acids. Per the study methods: Researchers report that nucleated cell counts were estimated from reference gene primer amplification. Assay: immunoSEQ multiplex PCR; the TCRdb copy retains only in-frame clones and omits some. The V and J calls and the clone size are those of that table, but D and trimming were determined from the DNA. The sample contains 220,000 or so clones, approximately 86% of which appear only once. The chain recombines TRBV3-1 (or the pseudogene TRBV3-2) with TRBJ2-3; D is possibly TRBD2 (5 bases). This sequence originates from an elderly woman with acute or convalescent COVID-19. Source material: peripheral blood. CDR3 protein: CASSPRTGAYTDTQYF. CDR3 coding DNA: TGTGCCAGCAGCCCGAGGACTGGAGCCTACACAGATACGCAGTATTTT.